This entry features one T cell receptor (beta chain) sequence. This specimen belongs to a study of blood T cell repertoires in COVID-19. TCRdb's copy holds only in-frame clones and misses some; the assay was immunoSEQ multiplex PCR. The repertoire holds under 250,000 clones, with 70% to 90% as singletons. CDR1 is MNHEY and CDR2 is SMNVEV in the germline V gene (reference sequence). The length of the CDR3 is 16 residues. The trim removed 0 bases at V and 7 bases at J, leaving 6 bases unmatched. This TCR was sampled from a man in his forties who had recovered from COVID-19. Sequencing was carried out using PBMCs or T cells enriched from blood (not recorded which). The chain has TRBV27 and TRBJ1-5, with 10 bases that match TRBD1. CDR3: CASSLSGQGRGQPQHF. The CDR3 DNA sequence: TGTGCCAGCAGTTTATCGGGACAGGGGCGGGGGCAGCCCCAGCATTTT.